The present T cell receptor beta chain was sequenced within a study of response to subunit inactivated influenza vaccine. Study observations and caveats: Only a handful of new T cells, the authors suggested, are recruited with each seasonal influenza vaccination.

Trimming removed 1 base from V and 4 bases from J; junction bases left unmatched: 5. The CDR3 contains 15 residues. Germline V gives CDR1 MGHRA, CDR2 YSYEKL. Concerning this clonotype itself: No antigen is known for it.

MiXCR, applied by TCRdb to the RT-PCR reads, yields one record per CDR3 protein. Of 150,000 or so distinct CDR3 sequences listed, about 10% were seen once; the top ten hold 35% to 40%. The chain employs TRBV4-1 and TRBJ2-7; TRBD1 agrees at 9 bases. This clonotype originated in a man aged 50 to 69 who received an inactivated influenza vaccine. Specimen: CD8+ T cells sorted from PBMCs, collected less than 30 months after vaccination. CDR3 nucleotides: TGCGCCAGCAGCCAAGCGGGACAGGGTGCTTACGAGCAGTACTTC. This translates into CASSQAGQGAYEQYF.